Included here is one T cell receptor beta chain sequence, with context. Its specificity is not known. Stated time point: patch test 1, 2 weeks after DPC sensitization. The treatment here: therapeutic diphenylcyclopropenone sensitization with weekly scalp DPC. MiXCR was run by TCRdb on the RACE reads, yielding one entry per CDR3 protein. The sample yields fewer than 100,000 distinct CDR3 sequences, roughly 12% seen once. The data belong to a study of human T cells and chemical hapten exposure. Study-wide results and limits: As the donors had alopecia, their immune response may differ from healthy people's. TCRs above 1 in 1000 frequency did not change with DPC sensitization. Compared with pre-sensitization or healthy control sets, expanded TCRs clustered more.

The V gene end was trimmed by 2 bases and the J gene end by 1 base; junction bases not matched to a gene: 10. The germline gives CDR1 MDHEN, CDR2 SYDVKM. This CDR3 has 19 amino acids. The genes are TRBV28 and TRBJ2-4; TRBD2 agrees at 11 bases. The specimen comprised whole blood, sampled in connection with sensitization to the hapten diphenylcyclopropenone (DPC). The origin of this receptor is a woman between 35 and 50 years old with alopecia areata. Some clones in this sample may be carry-over from other donors' samples. Written as DNA, the CDR3 is TGTGCCAGCAGTTTACCACTACTAGCGGGAGCATCTGCCAAAAACATTCAGTACTTC. Translated: CASSLPLLAGASAKNIQYF.